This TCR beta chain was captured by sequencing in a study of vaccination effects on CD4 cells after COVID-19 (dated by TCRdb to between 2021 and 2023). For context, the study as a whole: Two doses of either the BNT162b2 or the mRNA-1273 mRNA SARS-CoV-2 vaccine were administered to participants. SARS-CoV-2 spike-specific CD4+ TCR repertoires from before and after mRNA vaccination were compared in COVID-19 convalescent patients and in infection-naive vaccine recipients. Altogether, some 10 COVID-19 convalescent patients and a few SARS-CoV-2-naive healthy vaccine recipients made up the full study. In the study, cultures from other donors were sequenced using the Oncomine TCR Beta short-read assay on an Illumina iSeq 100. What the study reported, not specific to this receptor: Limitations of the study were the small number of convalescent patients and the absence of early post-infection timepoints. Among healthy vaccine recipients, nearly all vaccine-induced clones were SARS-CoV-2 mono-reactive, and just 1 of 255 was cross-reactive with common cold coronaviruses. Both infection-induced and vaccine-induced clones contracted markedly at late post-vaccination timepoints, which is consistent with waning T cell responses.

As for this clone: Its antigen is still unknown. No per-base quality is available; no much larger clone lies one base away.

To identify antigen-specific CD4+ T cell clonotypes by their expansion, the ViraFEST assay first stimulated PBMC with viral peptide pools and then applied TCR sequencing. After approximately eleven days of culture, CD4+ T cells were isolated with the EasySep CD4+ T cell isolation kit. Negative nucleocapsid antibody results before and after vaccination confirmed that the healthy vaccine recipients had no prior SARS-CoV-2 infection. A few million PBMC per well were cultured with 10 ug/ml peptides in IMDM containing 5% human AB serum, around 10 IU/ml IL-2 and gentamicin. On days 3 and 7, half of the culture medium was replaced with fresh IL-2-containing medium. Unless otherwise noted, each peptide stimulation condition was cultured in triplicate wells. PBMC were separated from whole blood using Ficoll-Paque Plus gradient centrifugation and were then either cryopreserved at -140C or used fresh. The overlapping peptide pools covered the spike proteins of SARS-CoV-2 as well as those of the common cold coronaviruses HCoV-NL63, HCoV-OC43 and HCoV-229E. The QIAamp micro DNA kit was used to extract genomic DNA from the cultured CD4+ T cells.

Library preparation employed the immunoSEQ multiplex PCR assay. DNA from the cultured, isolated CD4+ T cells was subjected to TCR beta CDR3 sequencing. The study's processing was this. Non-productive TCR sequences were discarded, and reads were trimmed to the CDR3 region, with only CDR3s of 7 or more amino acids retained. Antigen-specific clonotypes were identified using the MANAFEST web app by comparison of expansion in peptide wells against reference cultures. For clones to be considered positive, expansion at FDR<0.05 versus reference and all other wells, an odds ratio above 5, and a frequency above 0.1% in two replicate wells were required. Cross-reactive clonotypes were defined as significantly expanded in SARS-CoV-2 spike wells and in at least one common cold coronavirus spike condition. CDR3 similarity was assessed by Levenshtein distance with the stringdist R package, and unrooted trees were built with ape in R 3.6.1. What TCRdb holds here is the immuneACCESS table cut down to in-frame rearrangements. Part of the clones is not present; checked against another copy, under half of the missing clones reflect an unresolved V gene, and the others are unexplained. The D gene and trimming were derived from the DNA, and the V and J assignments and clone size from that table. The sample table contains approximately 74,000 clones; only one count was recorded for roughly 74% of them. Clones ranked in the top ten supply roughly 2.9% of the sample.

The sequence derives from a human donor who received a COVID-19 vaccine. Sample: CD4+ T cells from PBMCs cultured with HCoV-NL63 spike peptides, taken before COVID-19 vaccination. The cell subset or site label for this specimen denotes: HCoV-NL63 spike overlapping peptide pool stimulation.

The sequence in DNA is TGTGCCAGCAGCCGAGGCCCATCGCAGACCCAGTACTTC. Translation gives CASSRGPSQTQYF. Recombination connected TRBV7-2 to TRBJ2-5, with the identity of the D gene unclear. V gives up 5 bases and J gives up 6 bases, and the segment between their germline ends measures 13 bases. Inclusive of the bounding cysteine and phenylalanine, the CDR3 is 13 residues long. The DNA shown is the 39-base CDR3, in frame from base 1. CDR1 and CDR2, per the germline V gene, are SGHTA and FQGNSA.